This T cell receptor (beta chain) was sequenced for a study of Graves' ophthalmopathy and Graves' hyperthyroidism (dated by TCRdb to the late 2010s). About the full investigation: Hyperthyroidism was considered stable if no progression to ophthalmopathy occurred within 18 months of follow-up. The study used signatures of the TCR beta repertoire to tell Graves' ophthalmopathy apart from Graves' hyperthyroidism and to predict which patients would progress to ophthalmopathy. In total, 135 blood samples were TCR-sequenced: approximately 42 ophthalmopathy, around 75 hyperthyroidism and some 17 hyperthyroidism-to-ophthalmopathy patients. To explore V-J signatures distinguishing ophthalmopathy from hyperthyroidism, a discovery set of 100 patients (more than 40 ophthalmopathy, 55 to 60 stable hyperthyroidism) was enrolled. An independent validation cohort comprised about 20 hyperthyroidism patients and roughly 15 patients who later progressed from hyperthyroidism to ophthalmopathy. In roughly 6 hyperthyroidism patients, the T-cell repertoires found in thyroid tissue were compared with those found in blood. After sampling, hyperthyroidism patients received methimazole starting at 30 mg daily, and ophthalmopathy patients received high-dose intravenous methylprednisolone.

This clonotype occurred many times. The antigen this receptor binds is unknown. Base-call qualities are not available, and no considerably larger clone is one nucleotide away. The hyperthyroidism patients were 18 to 65 years old and newly diagnosed, with a disease duration of less than 2 months. Patients were excluded if they had other autoimmune diseases, uncontrolled infections, pregnancy or lactation. Diagnosis relied on clinical symptoms, serum thyroxine, TRAb, thyroid ultrasound and orbital computed tomography. Trizol reagent was used to extract the total RNA, and its quality was then checked on an Agilent 2100 Bioanalyzer. For repertoire sequencing, the TCR beta CDR3 regions were amplified from RNA transcripts. The first round of RT-PCR was done with HTBI primers and the Qiagen OneStep RT-PCR kit, and was followed by a second round of multiplex PCR, then size selection and purification. Libraries were sequenced paired-end with 100 bp reads on an Illumina HiSeq2000. The study's processing was this. SOAPnuke was used to process the reads, removing any read that contained adapters or uncalled bases, had a mean Phred below 15, or lacked an exact match to the constant primer or identifier. High-quality paired reads were merged with COPE v1.2.5. Each unique nucleotide sequence was defined as a clonotype, and clonotypes were aligned to IMGT TRB V, D and J references with MiTCR v1.1. Analysis was restricted to V-J combinations with a frequency above 0.0001, which covered roughly 99% of repertoires. For each V-J combination, a TCR clonal expansion and chaos score was defined as F50 clonal expansion divided by the chaos observed in the TCRdist matrix. Welch's t-statistics and random forest were used to reduce features to about a dozen V-J combinations, which were fed into a naive Bayes classifier. The similarity between thyroid and blood repertoires was quantified using the Morisita-Horn index. The raw public reads went through TCRdb reprocessing: fastp at Q25, MiXCR clone calling, in-frame beta chains kept. Here each entry gathers all rows of one CDR3 protein and keeps the most common genes and DNA. What appears here as the V and J calls and clone size reflects TCRdb's work, not the paper's. The sample table lists a few hundred thousand distinct CDR3 sequences, 35% to 45% of them with a count of one. The ten largest clones take up around 4% of the sample.

Overall study outcomes, separate from this receptor: Most expanded thyroid clonotypes with a frequency above 0.001 also appeared in blood, which suggests that blood repertoires may reflect the immune response in the thyroid. In cross-validation, the 13-signature model distinguished ophthalmopathy from stable hyperthyroidism with about 90% sensitivity and 81.08% specificity, and in the test set the corresponding values were approximately 80% and 68%. No statistical method was used to predetermine the sample size, and group allocation was not hidden from the investigators. In validation, the model predicted ophthalmopathy progression with about 70% sensitivity and about 77% specificity; around twelve predicted patients were CT-confirmed with GO in a median of approximately 6.5 months.

The clonotype originates from an adult man with Graves' hyperthyroidism. Sequencing was carried out using peripheral blood or thyroid tissue (not recorded which).

CDR3 protein: CASSLEGGAFF. The DNA sequence is as follows: TGTGCCAGCAGCTTAGAGGGGGGAGCTTTCTTT. Recombination joined TRBV7-8 with TRBJ1-1; a tentative D call is TRBD1 (6 bases match). The CDR3 numbers 11 residues from cysteine through phenylalanine. The sequence is cut down to CDR3 DNA, 33 bases in frame from base 1. CDR1 SGHVS and CDR2 FQNEAQ were looked up in the germline V gene. The V end loses 1 base and the J end loses 10 bases, and a stretch of 7 bases separates them.